These 31 T cell receptor beta chains were sequenced from one sample in a study of cytomegalovirus exposure and HLA in healthy donors. A multiplex PCR was run with 60 Vbeta primers and 13 Jbeta primers. The table came from immunoSEQ multiplex PCR; TCRdb's copy has only in-frame clones and leaves some out. The sample contains some 150,000 clones, 78% of which appear only once. Sequenced material: PBMCs. These receptors were taken from a man aged 35-49 years in good health and CMV-seropositive.

This chain uses TRBV5-1 with TRBJ2-7; D is perhaps TRBD2 (5 bases). CDR1 and CDR2 from the germline V gene are SGHRS and YFSETQ. V lost 4 bases, J lost 0 bases, and 8 bases lay in between. The length of the CDR3 is 13 residues. This CDR3 is CASSLRVSYEQYF. CDR3 bases: TGCGCCAGCAGCCTGAGGGTCTCCTACGAGCAGTACTTC.

This chain connects TRBV27 to TRBJ2-1; TRBD2 matches at 7 bases. J lost 1 base, V lost 0 bases, and 3 bases had no gene match. This CDR3 is 16 amino acids long. The germline V gene encodes CDR1 MNHEY and CDR2 SMNVEV (reference sequence). CDR3 sequence: CASSLSSGGSYNEQFF. CDR3 coding DNA: TGTGCCAGCAGTTTATCGTCGGGGGGTTCCTACAATGAGCAGTTCTTC.

The chain carries TRBV10-3 and TRBJ1-5; 8 nucleotides agree with TRBD1. CDR3 length equals 15 residues. Germline CDR1 ENHRY, CDR2 SYGVKD. V lost 0 bases to trimming and J lost 9 bases; unmatched junction nucleotides: 7. CDR3 sequence (DNA): TGTGCCATCAGTGAGTCACAGGGGGTAATTCGGCCCCAGCATTTT. It specifies CAISESQGVIRPQHF.

The rearrangement links TRBV7-2 to TRBJ2-2, with TRBD2 as a possible D gene (6 bases). Germline-derived CDR1 and CDR2 are SGHTA and FQGNSA. The ends were cut back, 5 bases at V and 0 bases at J, with 10 bases in the middle. This CDR3 has 15 amino acids. The CDR3 spells CASSHWRANTGELFF. The CDR3 DNA sequence: TGTGCCAGCAGCCACTGGAGGGCGAACACCGGGGAGCTGTTTTTT.

This clone was observed a handful of times. The rearrangement joins TRBV5-1 to TRBJ2-3, with TRBD1 matching over 8 bases. The germline V gene has CDR1 SGHRS and CDR2 YFSETQ. V shed 0 bases and J 2 bases; nucleotides not matched to a gene: 5. The length of the CDR3 is 16 residues. DNA of the CDR3: TGCGCCAGCAGCTTGGGGCAGGGGGCCATCACAGATACGCAGTATTTT. Protein: CASSLGQGAITDTQYF.

The rearrangement uses TRBV5-6 and TRBJ2-5; 9 positions agree with TRBD2. The V gene's germline CDR1 is SGHDT and CDR2 YYEEEE. The length of the CDR3 is 13 residues. J lost 5 bases, V lost 2 bases, and 1 base had no gene match. The CDR3 is CASSFSGSETQYF. The CDR3, as DNA: TGTGCCAGCAGCTTTAGCGGGAGCGAGACCCAGTACTTC.

The V gene is TRBV10-2, the J gene TRBJ1-5; the D is unclear. The CDR3 contains 14 residues. Germline V lookup: CDR1 WSHSY, CDR2 SAAADI. Trimming left V 2 bases short and J 4 bases short, with 9 bases between. This CDR3 reads CASSESVGNQPQHF. CDR3 nucleotide sequence: TGCGCCAGCAGTGAGAGCGTCGGGAATCAGCCCCAGCATTTT.

The V call is TRBV11-2, the J call TRBJ2-1; 9 nucleotides align to TRBD2. V was clipped by 2 bases and J by 7 bases; unmatched bases: 6. Germline V gene data show CDR1 as SGHAT and CDR2 as FQNNGV. The CDR3 loop spans 15 amino acids. The CDR3, as DNA: TGTGCCAGCAGCTTACAGACTAGCGGAAATAATGAGCAGTTCTTC. It is translated as CASSLQTSGNNEQFF.

The chain uses TRBV29-1 and TRBJ2-3; 13 bases line up with TRBD2. The junction had 5 bases not matched to a gene; V was cut back by 8 bases and J by 3 bases. The CDR3 is 14 residues long. Germline-derived CDR1 and CDR2 are SQVTM and ANQGSEA. The CDR3 protein is CSSRTSGRTDTQYF. The CDR3 DNA reads TGCAGCTCACGGACTAGCGGGAGAACAGATACGCAGTATTTT.

This clone was seen just once. The CDR3 nucleotides are TGTGCCAGCAGATACGGACAGGGGGCCCAGGAGCAGTACTTC. This encodes CASRYGQGAQEQYF. The J gene is TRBJ2-7, the V gene TRBV28; TRBD1 aligns across 11 bases. Germline V lookup: CDR1 MDHEN, CDR2 SYDVKM. The CDR3 runs 14 residues. The ends lost 6 bases at V and 7 bases at J; junction bases unmatched: 8.

This chain uses TRBV5-8 with TRBJ2-3; TRBD1 aligns across 7 bases. This CDR3 is 14 amino acids long. CDR1 SGHTS and CDR2 YDEGEE come from the germline V gene. The ends lost 5 bases at V and 2 bases at J; junction bases unmatched: 5. The CDR3 here is CASSLGGITDTQYF. In DNA form, the CDR3 reads TGTGCCAGCAGTTTAGGGGGCATCACAGATACGCAGTATTTT.

The CDR3 region has the DNA TGTGCCAGCAGTTACTCCTGGGAGGCCACCACAGATACGCAGTATTTT. This sequence encodes CASSYSWEATTDTQYF. The V and J genes are TRBV6-5 and TRBJ2-3, with D maybe TRBD2 (6 bases). The CDR3 has 16 residues. Germline-derived CDR1 and CDR2 are MNHEY and SVGAGI. V lost 0 bases and J 2 bases, leaving 12 bases between the germline ends.

The rearrangement links TRBV18 to TRBJ1-2, with TRBD1 as a possible D gene (6 bases). This CDR3 contains 13 residues. Germline V lookup: CDR1 KGHSH, CDR2 LQKENI. V was pared by 0 bases and J by 6 bases, with 8 bases between. For the CDR3, the DNA is TGTGCCAGCTCACCACCAGGGGGTGATGGCTACACCTTC. This encodes CASSPPGGDGYTF.

The chain joins TRBV19 to TRBJ1-1; possibly TRBD1 for D (6 bases). V was pared by 3 bases and J by 0 bases, with 20 bases between. Germline assignment: CDR1 LNHDA and CDR2 SQIVND (reference sequence). The CDR3 length is 18 residues. CDR3 coding DNA: TGTGCCAGTAGTATTCCTCCTTTCACAGGGACTATGAACACTGAAGCTTTCTTT. Translation gives CASSIPPFTGTMNTEAFF.

This chain connects TRBV6-5 to TRBJ2-3; 8 nucleotides line up with TRBD1. This CDR3 has 14 residues. V was pared by 5 bases and J by 3 bases, with 4 bases of the junction left unmatched. Germline V gives CDR1 MNHEY, CDR2 SVGAGI. CDR3 protein: CASSGQGGTDTQYF. As DNA, the CDR3 is TGTGCCAGCAGTGGACAGGGAGGAACAGATACGCAGTATTTT.

This rearrangement joins TRBV7-2 to TRBJ2-5, with TRBD2 identical over 8 bases. The length of the CDR3 is 18 residues. J gave up 1 base and V 2 bases, and 12 bases lay outside the gene matches. Germline CDR1 and CDR2: SGHTA and FQGNSA. The CDR3 protein is CASSLRAGVVRGQETQYF. In DNA, the CDR3 is TGTGCCAGCAGCTTAAGAGCGGGAGTGGTGAGGGGCCAAGAGACCCAGTACTTC. The full variable domain, in which reference TRBV7-2 and TRBJ2-5 provide the parts outside the CDR3, is GAGVSQSPSNKVTEKGKDVELRCDPISGHTALYWYRQSLGQGLEFLIYFQGNSAPDKSGLPSDRFSAERTGGSVSTLTIQRTQQEDSAVYLCASSLRAGVVRGQETQYFGPGTRLLVL.

The chain recombines TRBV7-2 with TRBJ2-7; the D gene is possibly TRBD2 (6 bases). Germline CDR1 is SGHTA and CDR2 is FQGNSA. V was shortened by 3 bases and J by 5 bases, with 11 bases between the two germline ends. This CDR3 has 13 amino acids. The CDR3 here is CASSFFSSDEQYF. In DNA, the CDR3 is TGTGCCAGCAGCTTTTTTTCTAGCGACGAGCAGTACTTC. Variable domain in full (rest from reference TRBV7-2 and TRBJ2-7): GAGVSQSPSNKVTEKGKDVELRCDPISGHTALYWYRQSLGQGLEFLIYFQGNSAPDKSGLPSDRFSAERTGGSVSTLTIQRTQQEDSAVYLCASSFFSSDEQYFGPGTRLTVT.

The V call is TRBV28, the J call TRBJ2-1, with TRBD2 matching 7 bases. Trimming took 4 bases from V and 14 from J; bases not matched to a gene: 5. There are 11 residues in the CDR3. Germline CDR1 is MDHEN and CDR2 is SYDVKM. CDR3 DNA: TGTGCCAGCAGTTCCGGGACTACAAAGTTCTTC. Its translation is CASSSGTTKFF.

This clone was seen more than once but under ten times. An end of the junction does not agree with germline; a read error may underlie this. This sequence joins TRBV7-9 and TRBJ1-2, with D perhaps matching TRBD1 (5 bases). The CDR3 is 14 amino acids. Germline CDR1 SEHNR, CDR2 FQNEAQ (reference sequence). The chain's CDR3 is CSSSFREVDYGYTF. The CDR3 coding sequence is TGTTCCAGCAGCTTCAGGGAGGTCGACTATGGCTACACCTTC.

The rearrangement joins TRBV25-1 to TRBJ2-3; 9 bases match TRBD2. The length of the CDR3 is 15 residues. CDR1 is MGHDK and CDR2 is SYGVNS in the germline V gene. The V and J ends lost 1 base and 5 bases, in that order; junction bases with no gene match: 4. CDR3 amino acids: CASSESTSGGDTQYF. Written as DNA, the CDR3 is TGTGCCAGCAGTGAATCGACTAGCGGAGGAGATACGCAGTATTTT.

This chain joins TRBV14 and TRBJ2-7; possible D gene TRBD2, 5 bases. Germline V gene data show CDR1 as SGHDN and CDR2 as FVKESK. The CDR3 is made up of 12 amino acids. Trimming took off 1 base at V and 9 bases at J, with 10 bases between the two ends. The CDR3 coding sequence is TGTGCCAGCAGCCAAGGGACCCGGGGGCAGTACTTC. This translates into CASSQGTRGQYF.

This clone occurred a few times. The chain employs TRBV29-1 and TRBJ2-7, with 13 bases lining up with TRBD2. J gave up 4 bases and V 6 bases, and 3 bases lay outside the gene matches. CDR3 size: 13 residues. CDR1 and CDR2 (germline): SQVTM, ANQGSEA. CDR3 amino acids: CSVGTSGMYEQYF. The DNA of the CDR3 is TGCAGCGTGGGGACTAGCGGGATGTACGAGCAGTACTTC.

The rearrangement uses TRBV5-1 and TRBJ2-7; TRBD2 aligns across 13 bases. The CDR3 is 18 residues long. V lost 0 bases, J lost 4 bases, and 10 bases stayed unmatched. CDR1 is SGHRS, CDR2 YFSETQ, per germline. This CDR3 is CASSLALAGGPVGYEQYF. CDR3 sequence (DNA): TGCGCCAGCAGCTTGGCACTAGCGGGAGGGCCGGTGGGATACGAGCAGTACTTC.

This chain connects TRBV5-1 to TRBJ1-3, with TRBD1 identical over 7 bases. Looked up from germline, CDR1 is SGHRS and CDR2 is YFSETQ. After removal of 8 bases from V and 3 bases from J, the junction contained 5 bases not matched to a gene. The CDR3 consists of 13 residues. The DNA for the CDR3 is TGCGCCAGTTCACAGGGGTATGGAAACACCATATATTTT. Translating it yields CASSQGYGNTIYF.

To note about this clone: A junction end diverges from the germline sequence, so it may reflect a read error. The chain combines TRBV7-9 with TRBJ1-2; a possible D gene is TRBD1 (5 bases). CDR1 is SEHNR, CDR2 FQNEAQ, per germline (reference sequence). The CDR3 consists of 12 residues. CDR3 nucleotides: TGTTCCAGCAGCTGGGGGGTTGGAGGCTACACCTTC. This gives the protein CSSSWGVGGYTF. Filled out from reference TRBV7-9 and TRBJ1-2, the complete variable domain reads DTGVSQNPRHKITKRGQNVTFRCDPISEHNRLYWYRQTLGQGPEFLTYFQNEAQLEKSRLLSDRFSAERPKGSFSTLEIQRTEQGDSAMYLCSSSWGVGGYTFGSGTRLTVV.

Note on this clone: The sample carries other DNA sequences with the same CDR3. J is TRBJ1-1 and V is TRBV9; D unresolved. This CDR3 has 14 amino acids. Germline CDR1 is SGDLS and CDR2 is YYNGEE. V was clipped by 0 bases and J by 0 bases, with 6 bases between them. In DNA form, the CDR3 reads TGTGCCAGCAGCGTAGGAGGGATGAACACTGAAGCTTTCTTT. Protein product: CASSVGGMNTEAFF. Filled out from reference TRBV9 and TRBJ1-1, the complete variable domain reads DSGVTQTPKHLITATGQRVTLRCSPRSGDLSVYWYQQSLDQGLQFLIQYYNGEERAKGNILERFSAQQFPDLHSELNLSSLELGDSALYFCASSVGGMNTEAFFGQGTRLTVV.

CDR3 in amino acids: CASSLVPGSYEQYF. CDR3 DNA: TGCGCCAGCAGCTTGGTCCCAGGCTCCTACGAGCAGTACTTC. This chain joins TRBV5-1 and TRBJ2-7; no definite D call. The CDR3 extends over 14 amino acids. Per the germline V gene, CDR1 is SGHRS and CDR2 is YFSETQ. The V and J ends lost 0 bases and 0 bases respectively, with 7 bases between them.

The chain is built from TRBV2 and TRBJ2-5; TRBD1 matches 8 bases. The germline gives CDR1 SNHLY, CDR2 FYNNEI. J lost 1 base, V lost 8 bases, and 6 bases had no gene match. CDR3 length: 14 residues. CDR3 in amino acids: CASSAGTGQETQYF. The CDR3 region has the DNA TGTGCCAGCTCCGCCGGGACAGGCCAAGAGACCCAGTACTTC.

The DNA for the CDR3 is TGTGCCAGCAGCGCGACCGGGGGCTCTGGAAACACCATATATTTT. Residues: CASSATGGSGNTIYF. The chain joins TRBV7-3 to TRBJ1-3; D may be TRBD1 (5 bases). The CDR3 loop spans 15 amino acids. V was trimmed by 5 bases and J by 0 bases, leaving 11 bases between them. Per the germline V gene, CDR1 is SGHTA and CDR2 is FQGTGA.

V usage is TRBV30 and J usage is TRBJ2-7; the match to TRBD1 covers 7 bases. With 7 bases clipped from V and 4 bases from J, the junction kept 13 bases outside the gene matches. This CDR3 spans 14 amino acids. Looked up from germline, CDR1 is GTSNPN and CDR2 is SVGIG (reference sequence). CDR3 in amino acids: CASKGGQDVYEQYF. The CDR3 nucleotides are TGTGCCTCAAAGGGTGGACAGGACGTATACGAGCAGTACTTC.

This clone was counted a few times. The rearrangement joins TRBV28 to TRBJ1-5; 8 nucleotides align to TRBD1. Germline CDR1 and CDR2: MDHEN and SYDVKM. The V and J ends lost 6 bases and 5 bases, in that order; junction bases with no gene match: 12. This CDR3 has 16 amino acids. DNA for the CDR3: TGTGCCAGCAGCCCCCATGGACAGGGTAACGATCAGCCCCAGCATTTT. It translates to CASSPHGQGNDQPQHF.